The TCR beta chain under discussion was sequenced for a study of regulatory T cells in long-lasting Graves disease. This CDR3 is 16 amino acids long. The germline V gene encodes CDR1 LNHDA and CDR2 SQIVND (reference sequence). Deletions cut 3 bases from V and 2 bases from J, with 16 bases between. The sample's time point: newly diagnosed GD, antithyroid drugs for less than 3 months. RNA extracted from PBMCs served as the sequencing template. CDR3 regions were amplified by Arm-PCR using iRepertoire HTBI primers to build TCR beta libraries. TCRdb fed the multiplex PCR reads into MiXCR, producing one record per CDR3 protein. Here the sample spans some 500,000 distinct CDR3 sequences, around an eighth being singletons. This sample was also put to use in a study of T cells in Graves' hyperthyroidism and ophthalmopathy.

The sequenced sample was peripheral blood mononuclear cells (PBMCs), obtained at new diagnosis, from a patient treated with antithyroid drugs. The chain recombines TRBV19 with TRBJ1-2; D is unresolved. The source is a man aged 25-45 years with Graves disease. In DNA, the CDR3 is TGTGCCAGTAGTATGGGCGGCGGCGTAATCAACTATGGCTACACCTTC. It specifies CASSMGGGVINYGYTF.